Below, one T cell receptor beta chain is given with its context. This sample is part of a study of cytomegalovirus exposure and HLA in healthy donors. The study ran its PCR with 60 Vbeta and 13 Jbeta primers. TCRdb's copy holds only in-frame clones and misses some; the assay was immunoSEQ multiplex PCR. In the table there are about 110,000 clones, 75% to 85% of which are singletons. Trimming pared 3 bases from V and 3 bases from J, leaving 6 bases between. This CDR3 contains 14 residues. The germline CDR1 and CDR2 sequences are SEHNR and FQNEAQ (reference sequence). The gene calls are TRBV7-9 and TRBJ1-6, with D possibly being TRBD1 (5 bases). The sample comprised PBMCs. The sequence derives from a man in his forties or fifties in good health and CMV-seronegative. The CDR3 region is CASSFDSYNSPLHF. The CDR3 nucleotides read TGTGCCAGCAGCTTCGACAGCTATAATTCACCCCTCCACTTT.